Shown below are 8 T cell receptor beta chains from a single sample sequenced in a study of T cells in Graves' hyperthyroidism and ophthalmopathy. It was RNA transcripts that yielded the amplified TCR beta CDR3 regions. Initially, a first-round RT-PCR of the TCR CDR3 employed the HTBI primer set. In TCRdb, the multiplex PCR reads were re-called with MiXCR into one record per CDR3 protein. The table lists around 540,000 distinct CDR3 sequences, just over 45% of them singletons. The sample comprised peripheral blood or thyroid tissue (not recorded which). These receptors were collected from a woman aged 18 to 35 with Graves' hyperthyroidism.

The chain couples TRBV15 to TRBJ1-6; D is uncertain. This CDR3 has 17 amino acids. Trimming removed 3 bases at V and 6 bases at J, with 18 bases between. The germline gives CDR1 LNHNV, CDR2 YYDKDF (reference sequence). CDR3 coding DNA: TGTGCCACCAGCAGTTACCGTGACCTAAGGACTAATTCACCCCTCCACTTT. Amino acids: CATSSYRDLRTNSPLHF.

This chain links TRBV29-1 with TRBJ2-7; perhaps D is TRBD1 or TRBD2 (5 bases each). Looked up from germline, CDR1 is SQVTM and CDR2 is ANQGSEA. The CDR3 spans 12 residues. Trimming took 7 bases from V and 2 from J, leaving 12 bases between them. The CDR3 nucleotides read TGCAGCGCCCCCGGGACGGCCTACGAGCAGTACTTC. As protein: CSAPGTAYEQYF.

Concerning this clonotype itself: In this CDR3 the conserved last residue, phenylalanine or tryptophan, is missing, so a read error is likely. No DNA is shown, since the ends of the CDR3 on it are uncertain; the CDR3 is the one TCRdb lists. V is TRBV7-2 and J is TRBJ1-5; the table's D call, TRBD1, has no DNA check behind it. Including both end residues, the CDR3 is 9 amino acids long. Germline loops: CDR1 SGHTA, CDR2 FQGNSA. This CDR3 is CASSSRGRG.

The chain combines TRBV7-8 with TRBJ1-4; 12 bases fit TRBD1. CDR3 length: 19 residues. With 5 bases clipped from V and 2 bases from J, the junction kept 12 bases outside the gene matches. Germline V gene sequence: CDR1 SGHVS, CDR2 FQNEAQ. DNA of the CDR3: TGTGCCAGCAGCCCTTGGAGGCCGGGACAGGGGGCGACTAATGAAAAACTGTTTTTT. Translated: CASSPWRPGQGATNEKLFF.

This clonotype has a count of ten or more. The chain employs TRBV15 and TRBJ1-1; D not certain. Germline lookup yields CDR1 LNHNV and CDR2 YYDKDF (reference sequence). With 3 bases removed from V and 1 base from J, the gap between germline ends came to 12 bases. The CDR3 contains 15 residues. CDR3 in DNA: TGTGCCACCAGCAGGCTCCCTAATAAGAACACTGAAGCTTTCTTT. Translating gives CATSRLPNKNTEAFF. Using reference TRBV15 and TRBJ1-1 for the parts outside the CDR3, the full variable domain is DAMVIQNPRYQVTQFGKPVTLSCSQTLNHNVMYWYQQKSSQAPKLLFHYYDKDFNNEADTPDNFQSRRPNTSFCFLDIRSPGLGDTAMYLCATSRLPNKNTEAFFGQGTRLTVV.

This clonotype was found a few times. V is TRBV9 and J is TRBJ1-4; the D gene is possibly TRBD1 (5 bases). Germline CDR1 reads SGDLS; CDR2 reads YYNGEE. V was shortened by 0 bases and J by 3 bases, with 9 bases between the two germline ends. The CDR3 is 15 amino acids. The CDR3 is CASSVEGESNEKLFF. The CDR3, as DNA: TGTGCCAGCAGCGTAGAAGGGGAATCTAATGAAAAACTGTTTTTT.

To note about this clonotype: This may arise from a read error, as a much more abundant clone is one base away. The chain links TRBV15 to TRBJ1-4, with a tentative D call TRBD1 (5 bases). The CDR3 spans 16 residues. CDR1 is LNHNV, CDR2 YYDKDF, per germline (reference sequence). The CDR3 DNA reads as TGTGCCTCCAGCAGAGGGGACGCGGGGGAAAGAGGAAAACTGTTTTTT. Translation gives CASSRGDAGERGKLFF. The full variable domain, completed using reference TRBV15 and TRBJ1-4, is DAMVIQNPRYQVTQFGKPVTLSCSQTLNHNVMYWYQQKSSQAPKLLFHYYDKDFNNEADTPDNFQSRRPNTSFCFLDIRSPGLGDTAMYLCASSRGDAGERGKLFFGSGTQLSVL.

The table lists this clonotype with many counts. V and J are TRBV10-3 and TRBJ1-1, with TRBD1 as a possible D gene (6 bases). With 7 bases removed from V and 1 base from J, the gap between germline ends came to 13 bases. Germline V CDR1 and CDR2: ENHRY, SYGVKD. This CDR3 is 14 amino acids long. The CDR3 DNA reads TGTGCCATCAAGACCGGGACACCGAACACTGAAGCTTTCTTT. This translates into CAIKTGTPNTEAFF.